Listed here is a single TCR beta chain. Its antigen is unknown. PCR amplification relied on 60 Vbeta primers (plus 13 Jbeta primers). Method: immunoSEQ multiplex PCR; TCRdb's copy keeps in-frame clones and lacks some. This table lists approximately 150,000 clones. This sample is part of a study of cytomegalovirus exposure and HLA in healthy donors. In the study overall: Of the donors genotyped, 398 in all, 65% to 90% fell in the Caucasian-associated ancestry cluster.

Study outcomes and limitations: Differences between HLA loci emerged in a later analysis of TCR association rates, with DRB1 most and HLA-C fewest. Most TCR sequences showed up rarely, but some public TCRs showed up in many donors.

This CDR3 spans 15 amino acids. Trimming at V came to 0 bases and at J to 6 bases, leaving 6 bases not matched to a gene. Germline V gives CDR1 SGHTA, CDR2 FQGNSA. The chain carries TRBV7-2 and TRBJ2-3, with 7 bases matching TRBD2. This sequence was found in a woman aged 40 to 49 in good health and CMV-seronegative. The specimen sequenced was PBMCs. The CDR3 DNA reads TGTGCCAGCAGCTTAGCCCCTAACGGGAGGGATACGCAGTATTTT. Amino acid sequence: CASSLAPNGRDTQYF.